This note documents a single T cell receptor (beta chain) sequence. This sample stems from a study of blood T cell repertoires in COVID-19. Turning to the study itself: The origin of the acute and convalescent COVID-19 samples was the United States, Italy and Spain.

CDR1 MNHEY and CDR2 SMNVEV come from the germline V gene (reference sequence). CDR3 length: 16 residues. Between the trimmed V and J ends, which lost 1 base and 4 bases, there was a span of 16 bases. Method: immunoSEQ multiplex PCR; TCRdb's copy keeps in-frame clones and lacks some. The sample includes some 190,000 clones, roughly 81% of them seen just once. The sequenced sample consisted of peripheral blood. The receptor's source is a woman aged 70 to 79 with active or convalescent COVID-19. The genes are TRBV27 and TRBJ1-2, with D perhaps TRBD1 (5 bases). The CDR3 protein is CASSLYPPGPGYGYTF. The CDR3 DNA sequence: TGTGCCAGCAGTTTATACCCCCCAGGGCCGGGCTATGGCTACACCTTC.